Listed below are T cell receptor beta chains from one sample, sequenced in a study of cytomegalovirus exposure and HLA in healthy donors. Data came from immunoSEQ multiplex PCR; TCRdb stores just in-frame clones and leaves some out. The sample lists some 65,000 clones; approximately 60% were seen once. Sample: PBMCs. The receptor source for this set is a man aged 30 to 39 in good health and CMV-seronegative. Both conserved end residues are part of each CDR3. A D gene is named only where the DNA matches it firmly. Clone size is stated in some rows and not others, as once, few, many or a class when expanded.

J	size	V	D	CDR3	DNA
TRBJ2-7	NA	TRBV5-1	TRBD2	CASSTLPGGSYEQYF	TGCGCCAGCAGCACCCTCCCGGGGGGGTCCTACGAGCAGTACTTC
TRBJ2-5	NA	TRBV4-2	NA	CASSQDDSPETQYF	TGTGCCAGCAGCCAAGATGATAGCCCAGAGACCCAGTACTTC
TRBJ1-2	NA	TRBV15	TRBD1	CATSRQGRGYTF	TGTGCCACCAGCCGACAGGGACGGGGCTACACCTTC
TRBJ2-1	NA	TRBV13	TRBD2	CASSPVAGTPSYNEQFF	TGTGCCAGCAGCCCAGTAGCGGGGACCCCCTCCTACAATGAGCAGTTCTTC
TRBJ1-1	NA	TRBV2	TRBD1	CASSVHPGQGETHTEAFF	TGTGCCAGCAGCGTCCACCCCGGACAGGGGGAAACACACACTGAAGCTTTCTTT
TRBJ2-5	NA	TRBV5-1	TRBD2	CASSLLGGGVQETQYF	TGCGCCAGCAGCTTGCTCGGCGGGGGGGTTCAAGAGACCCAGTACTTC
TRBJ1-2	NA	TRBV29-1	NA	CSVGTGLPNYGYTF	TGCAGCGTGGGTACAGGCCTTCCTAACTATGGCTACACCTTC
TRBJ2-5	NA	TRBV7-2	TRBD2	CASSLQTSGGAFVSETQYF	TGTGCCAGCAGCCTCCAGACTAGCGGGGGGGCCTTTGTCTCGGAGACCCAGTACTTC
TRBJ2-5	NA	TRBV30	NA	CAWSEGGPRRTQYF	TGTGCCTGGAGTGAGGGGGGGCCACGGCGGACCCAGTACTTC
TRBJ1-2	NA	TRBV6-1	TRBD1	CASSENRGSYGYTF	TGTGCCAGCAGTGAAAACAGGGGAAGTTATGGCTACACCTTC
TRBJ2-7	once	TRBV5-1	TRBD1	CASSPDRIDRGLEQYF	TGCGCCAGCAGCCCTGATCGGATAGACAGGGGGCTCGAGCAGTACTTC
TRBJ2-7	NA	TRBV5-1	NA	CASRERGYEQYF	TGCGCCAGCAGGGAGAGAGGTTACGAGCAGTACTTC
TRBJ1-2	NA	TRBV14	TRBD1	CASSQEDRAGGYTF	TGTGCCAGCAGCCAAGAAGACAGGGCAGGTGGCTACACCTTC
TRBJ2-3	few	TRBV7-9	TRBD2	CASSFGLAGPSGTDTQYF	TGTGCCAGCAGCTTTGGACTAGCGGGGCCTAGTGGCACAGATACGCAGTATTTT
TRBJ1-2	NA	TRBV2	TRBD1	CASKTGVYGYTF	TGTGCCAGTAAAACAGGGGTCTATGGCTACACCTTC
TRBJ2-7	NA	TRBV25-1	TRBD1	CASSQSGTGLNEQYF	TGTGCCAGCAGCCAGTCCGGGACAGGTCTCAACGAGCAGTACTTC
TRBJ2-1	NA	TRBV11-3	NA	CASSSTRKGEQFF	TGTGCCAGCAGCTCGACTAGGAAGGGGGAGCAGTTCTTC
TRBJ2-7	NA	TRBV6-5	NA	CASSYSKGVGNEQYF	TGTGCCAGCAGTTACTCGAAAGGGGTTGGTAACGAGCAGTACTTC
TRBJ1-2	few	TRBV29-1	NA	CSVGVGDFTF	TGCAGCGTGGGGGTGGGGGACTTCACCTTC
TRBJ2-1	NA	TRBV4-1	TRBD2	CASSPHSSGGSSYNEQFF	TGCGCCAGCAGCCCACATTCGTCCGGGGGGTCTTCCTACAATGAGCAGTTCTTC
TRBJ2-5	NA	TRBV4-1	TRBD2	CASSQRGVQETQYF	TGCGCCAGCAGCCAGCGGGGGGTCCAAGAGACCCAGTACTTC
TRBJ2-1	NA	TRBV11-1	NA	CASSLLAAYNEQFF	TGTGCCAGCAGCTTACTAGCAGCCTACAATGAGCAGTTCTTC
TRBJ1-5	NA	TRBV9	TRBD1	CASSTGTVNQPQHF	TGTGCCAGCAGCACCGGGACAGTCAATCAGCCCCAGCATTTT
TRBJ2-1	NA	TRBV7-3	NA	CASSYGTYNEQFF	TGTGCCAGCAGCTACGGGACTTATAATGAGCAGTTCTTC
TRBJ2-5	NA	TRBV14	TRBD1	CASSFGTGKSTQYF	TGTGCCAGCAGCTTCGGGACAGGGAAGTCGACCCAGTACTTC
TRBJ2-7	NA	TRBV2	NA	CASSDPPGGISYEQYF	TGTGCCAGCAGTGACCCGCCAGGGGGGATCTCCTACGAGCAGTACTTC
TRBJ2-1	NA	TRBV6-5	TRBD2	CASSSTSANEQFF	TGTGCCAGCAGTAGTACTAGCGCCAATGAGCAGTTCTTC
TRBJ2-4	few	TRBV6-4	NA	CASSDQDREVKNIQYF	TGTGCCAGCAGTGACCAGGACAGAGAGGTCAAAAACATTCAGTACTTC
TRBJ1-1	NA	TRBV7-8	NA	CASSAAGSNTEAFF	TGTGCCAGCAGCGCTGCAGGGTCGAACACTGAAGCTTTCTTT
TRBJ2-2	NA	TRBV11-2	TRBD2	CASSWSGGAVGELFF	TGTGCCAGCAGCTGGAGCGGGGGGGCCGTCGGGGAGCTGTTTTTT
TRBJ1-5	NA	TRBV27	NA	CASSLFEEGQPQHF	TGTGCCAGCAGTTTATTTGAGGAGGGTCAGCCCCAGCATTTT
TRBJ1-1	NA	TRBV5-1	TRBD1	CASSPTTGGTEAFF	TGCGCCAGCAGCCCAACGACAGGGGGCACTGAAGCTTTCTTT
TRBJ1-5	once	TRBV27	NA	CASSTATGSPQHF	TGTGCCAGCAGTACCGCGACAGGATCGCCCCAGCATTTT
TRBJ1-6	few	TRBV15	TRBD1	CATSQTRTGGSPLHF	TGTGCCACCAGCCAGACAAGGACAGGGGGGTCACCCCTCCACTTT
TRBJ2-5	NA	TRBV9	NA	CASSESVLVQETQYF	TGTGCCAGCAGCGAGAGTGTCCTAGTGCAAGAGACCCAGTACTTC
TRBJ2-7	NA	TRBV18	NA	CASSPRTGSYEQYF	TGTGCCAGCTCACCTCGAACAGGATCCTACGAGCAGTACTTC
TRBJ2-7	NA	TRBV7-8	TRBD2	CASSSSGGTIYEQYF	TGTGCCAGCAGCAGTAGCGGGGGGACGATCTACGAGCAGTACTTC
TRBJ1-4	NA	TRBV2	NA	CASTPEGATNEKLFF	TGTGCCAGCACCCCCGAAGGGGCAACTAATGAAAAACTGTTTTTT
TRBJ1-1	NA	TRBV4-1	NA	CASSLARASGRTEAFF	TGCGCCAGCAGCCTCGCCAGGGCTAGTGGGCGCACTGAAGCTTTCTTT
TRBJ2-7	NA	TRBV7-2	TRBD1	CASRLKTGGYVEQYF	TGTGCCAGCAGGCTTAAGACAGGGGGCTATGTCGAGCAGTACTTC
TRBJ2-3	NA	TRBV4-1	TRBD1	CASSFRDRERDTQYF	TGCGCCAGCAGCTTTCGGGACAGGGAAAGAGATACGCAGTATTTT
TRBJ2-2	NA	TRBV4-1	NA	CASSQVTDTNTGELFF	TGCGCCAGCAGCCAAGTTACCGACACGAACACCGGGGAGCTGTTTTTT
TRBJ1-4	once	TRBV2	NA	CASNQGLANEKLFF	TGTGCCAGCAACCAGGGGTTGGCTAATGAAAAACTGTTTTTT
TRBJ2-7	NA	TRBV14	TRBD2	CASSHQLAGDEQYF	TGTGCCAGCAGCCACCAACTAGCGGGGGACGAGCAGTACTTC
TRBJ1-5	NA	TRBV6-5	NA	CASSGANRQPQHF	TGTGCCAGCAGTGGGGCCAATCGGCAGCCCCAGCATTTT
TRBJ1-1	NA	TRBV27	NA	CASSLFGGDTEAFF	TGTGCCAGCAGTTTATTCGGAGGGGACACTGAAGCTTTCTTT
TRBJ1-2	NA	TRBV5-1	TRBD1	CASSLPGDSLRYTF	TGCGCCAGCAGCTTGCCCGGGGACAGCCTACGCTACACCTTC
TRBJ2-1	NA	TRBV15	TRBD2	CATSRLAGNEQFF	TGTGCCACCAGCAGATTAGCGGGGAATGAGCAGTTCTTC
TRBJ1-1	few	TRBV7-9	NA	CASSLGGGGTEAFF	TGTGCCAGCAGCTTAGGTGGGGGGGGGACTGAAGCTTTCTTT
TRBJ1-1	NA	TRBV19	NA	CASTHRYTEAFF	TGTGCCAGTACCCACAGATACACTGAAGCTTTCTTT
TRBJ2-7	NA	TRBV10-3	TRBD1	CAISESGQGAYEQYF	TGTGCCATCAGTGAGTCGGGACAGGGGGCCTACGAGCAGTACTTC
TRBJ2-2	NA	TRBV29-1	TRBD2	CSVRTSGGAGELFF	TGCAGCGTTAGGACTAGCGGGGGGGCCGGGGAGCTGTTTTTT